This T cell receptor beta chain was sequenced for a study of vaccination effects on CD4 cells after COVID-19. Clones were sequenced by immunoSEQ multiplex PCR, and TCRdb holds only the in-frame ones, with some missing. The sample lists around 60,000 clones, about 80% occurring once. Before sequencing, viral peptide pools were used by the ViraFEST assay to expand antigen-specific CD4+ T cells. CD4+ T cells were isolated after around 9 days of culture. Participants received two doses of either the BNT162b2 or mRNA-1273 vaccine. Vaccinated participants had no history of SARS-CoV-2 infection and tested negative for nucleocapsid antibodies. J was trimmed by 7 bases and V by 5 bases; bases with no gene match: 6. Germline CDR1 is MNHEY and CDR2 is SMNVEV (reference sequence). The length of the CDR3 is 14 residues. About this clone: Its antigen remains unidentified.

The sequence came from a human donor who received a COVID-19 vaccine. This chain joins TRBV27 and TRBJ1-4, with TRBD1 identical over 8 bases. Sample: CD4+ T cells from PBMCs cultured with HCoV-229E spike peptides, taken after COVID-19 vaccination. CDR3 DNA: TGTGCCAGCAGTCCCAGGGGGCTGGTTGAAAAACTGTTTTTT. Its translation is CASSPRGLVEKLFF.